This TCR beta chain appears in the sequencing data of a study of T cell changes during pregnancy in multiple sclerosis. The assay was immunoSEQ multiplex PCR, and TCRdb's table has in-frame clones only and misses some. The table lists about 31,000 clones, 80% to 90% of them singletons. V dropped 0 bases and J dropped 7 bases, with 16 bases sitting between them. CDR1 is MGHRA and CDR2 is YSYEKL in the germline V gene. The CDR3 extends over 15 amino acids. Sequences were derived from CD8+ T cells from peripheral blood mononuclear cells, sampled in the first trimester of pregnancy. The chain uses TRBV4-1 and TRBJ2-7; the D gene is possibly TRBD1 (5 bases). The clonotype originates from a female donor with multiple sclerosis, enrolled in a pregnancy study. CDR3: CASSQDQGPTSEQYF. The CDR3 DNA follows: TGCGCCAGCAGCCAAGATCAGGGCCCAACATCAGAGCAGTACTTC.